The 11 T cell receptor beta chains below were found in one sample sequenced in a study of cytotoxic CD8 clonotypes in ibrutinib-treated CLL (TCRdb year 2021). The intended sense of this specimen's time point label: progressive disease on ibrutinib. Library prep was done by the immunoSEQ multiplex PCR assay. TCRdb re-hosts the immuneACCESS table, in-frame sequences only. Its copies lack some clones; in the studies checked, an unresolved V gene accounts for under half of them, and the cause for the rest is not known. The sample yields 250,000 to 350,000 clones; approximately 79% were counted once. The top ten clonotypes cover roughly 5.7% of the sample. Here the sequenced sample was PBMCs, taken at disease progression, from a patient treated with ibrutinib. Receptors originate from a human donor with chronic lymphocytic leukemia.

The chain combines TRBV18 with TRBJ1-2, with D possibly being TRBD1 (6 bases). This CDR3 is built from 13 residues. CDR1 and CDR2 (germline): KGHSH, LQKENI. V was shortened by 5 bases and J by 5 bases, with 12 bases between the two germline ends. The CDR3 loop is CASSTGQLYGYTF. The CDR3 DNA reads TGTGCCAGCTCAACAGGACAGTTATATGGCTACACCTTC.

J is TRBJ1-2 and V is TRBV29-1; D might be TRBD1 (5 bases). CDR1 SQVTM and CDR2 ANQGSEA come from the germline V gene. V lost 4 bases and J 4 bases, leaving 13 bases between the germline ends. The CDR3 totals 13 residues. This CDR3 reads CSVVSLQGYGYTF. CDR3 DNA sequence: TGCAGCGTTGTCTCCCTCCAGGGCTATGGCTACACCTTC.

This clone turned up a few times. The chain uses TRBV4-1 and TRBJ2-7, with D possibly TRBD1 on 5 matching bases. Trimming removed 1 base at V and 3 bases at J, with 13 bases between. The germline V gene has CDR1 MGHRA and CDR2 YSYEKL. The CDR3 contains 15 residues. The CDR3 loop is CASSQVTGHLYEQYF. Written as DNA, the CDR3 is TGCGCCAGCAGCCAAGTTACAGGTCACCTCTACGAGCAGTACTTC.

This chain links TRBV7-9 with TRBJ2-3; no firm D call. The CDR3 is 16 amino acids. The V and J ends lost 1 base and 0 bases respectively, with 11 bases between them. Germline CDR1 and CDR2: SEHNR and FQNEAQ (reference sequence). CDR3 DNA sequence: TGTGCCAGCAGCTTAGATTTGGGGATAAGCACAGATACGCAGTATTTT. Translating it yields CASSLDLGISTDTQYF.

The chain is built from TRBV9 and TRBJ2-1; no reliable D call. The CDR3 is 13 residues long. Germline values: CDR1 SGDLS, CDR2 YYNGEE. V was trimmed by 5 bases and J by 4 bases, leaving 10 bases between them. DNA for the CDR3: TGTGCCAGCAGACCGACACCTTACAATGAGCAGTTCTTC. It translates to CASRPTPYNEQFF.

Note on this clone: Within the sample, other DNA sequences also encode this same CDR3. The V gene is TRBV2, the J gene TRBJ1-3; 7 positions agree with TRBD1. Germline assignment: CDR1 SNHLY and CDR2 FYNNEI. Losses at the gene ends were 6 bases for V and 4 bases for J; bases not matched to a gene: 0. This CDR3 is built from 12 residues. The CDR3 reads CASRQGGNTIYF. The CDR3 DNA reads TGTGCCAGCAGACAGGGGGGAAACACCATATATTTT.

The chain couples TRBV5-1 to TRBJ2-5; 8 bases are shared with TRBD1. Germline CDR1 is SGHRS and CDR2 is YFSETQ. V was clipped by 4 bases and J by 5 bases; unmatched bases: 4. The CDR3 sequence is 13 residues long. The CDR3 DNA sequence: TGCGCCAGCAGCCCCCAGGGGGCGGAGACCCAGTACTTC. Its protein is CASSPQGAETQYF.

The chain carries TRBV10-2 and TRBJ2-1; D is undetermined. V was trimmed by 6 bases and J by 4 bases, leaving 4 bases between them. Germline values: CDR1 WSHSY, CDR2 SAAADI. CDR3 length: 11 amino acids. CDR3: CASSSYNEQFF. CDR3 sequence (DNA): TGCGCCAGCAGCTCTTACAATGAGCAGTTCTTC.

The chain links TRBV10-1 to TRBJ1-2; unclear D gene. V lost 2 bases and J lost 6, with 4 bases in between. Germline V CDR1 and CDR2: WNHNN, SYGVQD (reference sequence). This CDR3 has 11 amino acids. CDR3: CASSELDGYTF. The CDR3 DNA follows: TGCGCCAGCAGTGAGCTGGATGGCTACACCTTC.

This chain joins TRBV11-2 and TRBJ2-3, with 10 bases that match TRBD2. The CDR3 has 17 amino acids. The V gene's germline CDR1 is SGHAT and CDR2 FQNNGV. Trimming cost V 6 bases and J 4 bases; bases outside gene matches: 13. The CDR3 nucleotides read TGTGCCAGCAGGAGAGGGACTAGCGTGTTCAGCGCAGATACGCAGTATTTT. Translated, it gives CASRRGTSVFSADTQYF.

The genes are TRBV5-6 and TRBJ1-6, with 9 bases fitting TRBD1. V lost 4 bases to trimming and J lost 11 bases; unmatched junction nucleotides: 10. CDR1 is SGHDT, CDR2 YYEEEE, per germline. This CDR3 is built from 15 residues. In DNA, the CDR3 is TGTGCCAGCAGCAAGGACAGGGGTTTGAGGGCACCCCTCCACTTT. Its protein product is CASSKDRGLRAPLHF.